Sequencing of this T cell receptor (beta chain) was carried out in a study of cytomegalovirus exposure and HLA in healthy donors (dated by TCRdb to 2016 to 2017). Turning to the overall study: In an earlier analysis of 450 to 750 of the donors, about 260 Gb of sequence data and just under 120 million unique TCR beta sequences from about 180 million T cells were reported. Roughly 300 gigabases of sequencing data and tens of millions of unique TCR sequences were included in an early release covering roughly 600 HLA-typed donors. Among the approximately 400 genotyped donors, roughly 80% belonged to the genetic ancestry cluster associated with self-reported Caucasian donors. The study aimed to test whether signatures of past pathogen exposure could be identified by cataloging public T cell receptors. The study profiled the T cell repertoires of around 700 subjects by immunosequencing and related them to cytomegalovirus serostatus. Along with the 666-subject first cohort, a separate validation cohort of over a hundred different subjects was used. High-throughput TCR immunosequencing, statistical association of individual TCRs with disease status, and machine learning were combined to predict cytomegalovirus infection status. A later analysis re-analyzed previously published TCR beta repertoires from 550 to 700 donors and added high-resolution HLA genotyping to study TCR occurrence patterns. Rather than using new phenotypic data, the later analysis identified candidate immune exposures from TCR beta sequences and from how often those sequences occurred across donors. In an earlier analysis of several hundred of the donors, high-throughput TCR beta sequencing was used to judge whether each TCR beta V gene segment behaved as functional or pseudogenic. Donor age, sex, ethnicity and CMV serostatus were compiled together with the repertoire data. A later genetic analysis took genome-wide SNP genotypes for about 65% of the 666 donors and used that subset as a discovery cohort. All discovery cohort repertoires had been generated using a single sequencing platform. Class I and class II HLA loci were covered by the typing at four-digit resolution. The number of donors typed differed by locus, with 629-630 for A, B, C, DRB1 and DQB1, around 500 for DQA1, about 610 for DPA1, and 400 to 490 for DPB1. Because of strong linkage in the cohort, roughly five DR-DQ haplotypes were treated as single units for association and clustering. Among about 390 genotyped donors of the cohort, an average of around 240,000 unique TCR beta nucleotide sequences were sequenced per donor, around a sixth of them non-productive. The full study reports these points: Because some donors lacked HLA typing at each locus, the association tests relied only on the typed subset. In the study, some 160 TCR beta chains were listed as associated with cytomegalovirus. An earlier analysis of roughly 570 of the donors showed that most TCR beta V segments appeared in productive rearrangements either about 90% or about 30% of the time, which broadly matched IMGT annotations. The authors suggested that the approach could potentially be extended to other disease states and immunological phenotypes. A further reported finding was that TCR beta sequences accurately predicted the HLA-A and HLA-B alleles for most subjects in the first cohort. Most TCR sequences were seen in very few donors, while some public TCRs were found in many individuals. A later genetic analysis associated a missense DCLRE1C variant with V-gene and J-gene trimming of TCR beta chains, and an independent cohort replicated the association. Because counts were too low, roughly 18 rarely observed V segments, including chromosome 9 orphons, were left out of the earlier analysis of a few hundred of the donors. According to a later genetic analysis, donors in an Asian-associated ancestry cluster had fewer N-insertions in productive TCRs than the approximately 610-donor mean. The cohort was sequenced for TCR beta chains only, and without alpha or paired-chain data the features that could be detected were limited. In a later analysis, the rate of TCR association differed among HLA loci, with DRB1 alleles having the most associated TCRs and HLA-C alleles having the fewest. According to a later analysis, parvovirus B19, influenza, CMV and Epstein-Barr virus appeared linked to several top co-occurrence clusters. When HLA alleles, especially DR and DQ, strongly co-occurred, TCR associations were difficult to assign to individual alleles. Specific HLA alleles were associated with more than 15,000 TCR beta sequences at a false discovery rate of 0.05 in a later analysis. Cytomegalovirus status was reported to be diagnosed by the classifier with high specificity and sensitivity in both the original and validation cohorts. Linkage disequilibrium might explain the correlated functional status among segregating V segments, but an unknown experimental factor could not be ruled out. In a later analysis, most CMV-associated TCR beta chains were found to appear HLA-restricted, with HLA associations seemingly driven largely by CMV exposure. Because the 87-base-pair reads could not distinguish some IMGT-functional V segments, including TRBV6-2 and TRBV6-3, those segments were excluded. The sequencing pipeline was judged likely to have produced a cluster of highly shared sequence variants as a technical artifact. A few of the identified cytomegalovirus-associated TCR beta chains were confirmed in vitro to be specific for cytomegalovirus antigens. Immune exposure information for the cohort was limited to CMV serostatus. In a later analysis, HLA-associated TCR beta chains were found to be more clonally expanded and to have lower generation probabilities than equally common non-associated chains. Presence/absence analyses assumed roughly uniform sequencing depth across donors, an assumption that may not hold.

Preparation of the library involved the immunoSEQ multiplex PCR assay. A mixture of 60 forward primers for TCR Vbeta segments and 13 reverse primers for TCR Jbeta segments was used in the multiplex PCR. A multiplex PCR assay on genomic DNA amplified the CDR3 region of rearranged TCR beta genes. On the Illumina HiSeq System, the amplified TCR beta libraries were sequenced as 87-base-pair reads. For the original study's pipeline: In a later analysis, approximately 74 million unique TCR beta chains were counted across the roughly 670 repertoires, and roughly 11 million of these chains were shared by at least two donors. A nearest-neighbor algorithm error-corrected the raw reads and collapsed the reads into unique sequences, merging closely related sequences to remove PCR and sequencing errors. CDR3 sequences were aligned to IMGT reference sequences to assign V, D and J gene segments. For a sequence to be retained, a match of at least six nucleotides to both a V gene segment and a J gene segment was required. A rearrangement was called productive if the CDR3 had no stop codons and remained in frame with V and J, and every other rearrangement was called non-productive. CDR3 was defined according to IMGT convention as the region running from the second conserved V-encoded cysteine to the conserved J-encoded phenylalanine. The earlier analysis of 587 of the donors excluded any sequence lacking an unambiguous match to a single V gene segment. In an earlier analysis of approximately 610 of the donors, V segments were called functional above 56.7% productive rearrangements and were called segregating when the between-donor standard deviation exceeded 5%. To diagnose cytomegalovirus status from the catalog of TCR beta chain sequences, a statistical classification framework was built. In a later analysis, TCR nucleotide sequences were compared against IMGT/GENE-DB human TR gene sequences so that V and J genes could be assigned. A later analysis assigned CDR3 sequences and most-parsimonious VDJ recombination scenarios with the TCRdist pipeline. In a later analysis, each TCR beta chain was defined by its CDR3 amino acid sequence together with its V-gene family, and reads lacking a unique V-gene family were excluded. As a way to deal with suspected cross-contamination and a sequencing artifact, a later analysis dropped nearly 600 nucleotide sequences that were highly shared and had low generation probability. In a later analysis, a clonal expansion index for each public chain was calculated from normalized within-repertoire ranks of inferred template counts. A later analysis computed generation probabilities with a VDJ recombination model fitted to out-of-frame rearrangements, and checked the results against IGoR. A later analysis scored TCR-TCR, TCR-HLA and TCR-CMV co-occurrence with hypergeometric tests, applying a repertoire-size bias correction to TCR pairs. To estimate false discovery rates, a later analysis permuted the HLA or CMV assignments 20 times. A later analysis grouped co-occurring TCRs with DBSCAN, adding TCRdist sequence similarity when clustering within HLA-allele-positive subsets. Repertoires with fewer than 30,000 or more than 120,000 public chains, plus five repertoires with anomalous nucleotide sharing, were excluded from co-occurrence clustering. TCRdb limited this immuneACCESS table to in-frame rearrangements with V and J called. A share of clones is missing; checked studies link under half to unresolved V genes, and the rest is unexplained. That table furnishes V, J and clone size, whereas the DNA furnished D and trimming. The sample has 100,000 to 150,000 clones on record, 80% to 90% of them singletons. 11% of the sample comes from the top ten.

Sequences SGHRS (CDR1) and YFSETQ (CDR2) are obtained from the germline V gene. The germline V end is reduced by 4 bases and the J end by 5 bases; junction bases left unmatched: 8. The CDR3 holds 15 amino acids from the cysteine to the phenylalanine. Only the CDR3 DNA stays, 45 bases, in frame from base 1. The cohort consisted of 600 to 750 healthy bone marrow donors. At the time of sampling, all cohort members were nominally healthy, though unrecorded immune exposures were likely present. The donor tested CMV seropositive and was one of the 289 seropositive cohort members. Each donor provided a peripheral blood sample, and peripheral blood mononuclear cells were used for TCR beta sequencing. The Qiagen DNeasy Blood Extraction Kit was used to extract genomic DNA from the blood cell samples. A note on this clone: The specificity of this receptor is unknown. No qualities accompany the bases; no much larger clone lies one base away.

The rearranged chain carries TRBV5-1 and TRBJ1-3, and 8 junction bases match TRBD1. Material: PBMCs. The origin of this receptor is a male donor in good health and CMV-seropositive. The DNA is TGCGCCAGCAGCGCCACCAGGGGGCCGCGAAACACCATATATTTT. Its amino acids are CASSATRGPRNTIYF. The CDR3 plus the reference TRBV5-1 and TRBJ1-3 genes for the other parts give the full variable domain: KAGVTQTPRYLIKTRGQQVTLSCSPISGHRSVSWYQQTPGQGLQFLFEYFSETQRNKGNFPGRFSGRQFSNSRSEMNVSTLELGDSALYLCASSATRGPRNTIYFGEGSWLTVV.